Listed below are T cell receptor beta chains from one sample, sequenced in a study of low-dose radiotherapy and immunotherapy resistance in tumors. TCRdb reprocessed the reads via MiXCR and lists one record per CDR3 protein. The table lists about 84,000 distinct CDR3 sequences, over 15% of them singletons. The specimen was PBMCs, collected after low-dose radiotherapy plus immunotherapy. These receptors were obtained from a male donor with prostate cancer. The CDR3 runs from the conserved cysteine through the conserved F or W. A D gene is named only where the DNA matches it firmly. Part of the rows lack a size; the others show once, few, many or a class for expanded clones.

TRBD2 | many | TRBJ2-7 | TRBV11-2 | CASSLSTSGAYEQYF | TGTGCCAGCAGCTTATCCACTAGCGGGGCCTACGAGCAGTACTTC
TRBD2 | many | TRBJ2-1 | TRBV6-2/TRBV6-3 | CATSGGSSHEQFF | TGTGCCACCTCCGGCGGGAGTTCCCATGAGCAGTTCTTC
NA | many | TRBJ2-1 | TRBV29-1 | CSVVRQGGLSLYNEQFF | TGCAGCGTTGTTCGGCAGGGGGGACTTTCCCTCTACAATGAGCAGTTCTTC
NA | many | TRBJ2-1 | TRBV6-4 | CASSLEAGQNNEQFF | TGTGCCAGCAGTCTGGAGGCGGGGCAGAACAATGAGCAGTTCTTC
TRBD1 | many | TRBJ2-2 | TRBV4-1 | CASSLPGQGYRGELFF | TGCGCCAGCAGCCTCCCGGGACAGGGCTATCGGGGGGAGCTGTTTTTT
TRBD2 | many | TRBJ2-1 | TRBV4-2 | CASSQEASGSYEQFF | TGTGCCAGCAGCCAAGAGGCTAGCGGGAGTTATGAGCAGTTCTTC
TRBD1 | many | TRBJ2-5 | TRBV18 | CASSRDRTGETQYF | TGTGCCAGCTCACGGGACAGGACGGGGGAGACCCAGTACTTC
TRBD2 | many | TRBJ2-3 | TRBV7-2 | CASSNSGGGDTQYF | TGTGCCAGCAGCAATAGCGGGGGGGGGGATACGCAGTATTTT
TRBD2 | many | TRBJ2-3 | TRBV6-6 | CASSYEGPGLAGGEDTQYF | TGTGCCAGCAGTTACGAAGGCCCGGGACTAGCGGGAGGGGAAGATACGCAGTATTTT
NA | many | TRBJ2-1 | TRBV4-2 | CASSQDSISSYNEQFF | TGTGCCAGCAGCCAAGATTCTATAAGCTCCTACAATGAGCAGTTCTTC
NA | few | TRBJ1-6 | TRBV2 | CASSEAPRSPLHF | TGTGCCAGCAGTGAAGCCCCCCGCTCACCCCTCCACTTT
NA | many | TRBJ1-2 | TRBV12-3/TRBV12-4 | CASSLTGDYGYTF | TGTGCCAGCAGTTTAACAGGAGACTATGGCTACACCTTC
NA | NA | TRBJ2-7 | TRBV5-1 | CASSPQRADNEQYF | TGCGCCAGCAGCCCCCAGCGGGCGGACAACGAGCAGTACTTC
NA | many | TRBJ2-5 | TRBV29-1 | CSVKGGGTETQYF | TGCAGCGTGAAGGGGGGAGGTACTGAGACCCAGTACTTC
TRBD1 | many | TRBJ2-7 | TRBV18 | CASSPSRGSGYEQYF | TGTGCCAGCTCACCGTCCAGGGGGTCTGGGTACGAGCAGTACTTC
NA | many | TRBJ1-1 | TRBV28 | CASSNPGGLNTEAFF | TGTGCCAGCAGTAATCCGGGGGGGCTGAACACTGAAGCTTTCTTT
TRBD1 | many | TRBJ2-7 | TRBV3-1 | CASSQWGQGPYEQYF | TGTGCCAGCAGCCAATGGGGACAGGGCCCCTACGAGCAGTACTTC
NA | NA | TRBJ1-1 | TRBV30 | CAWSLGGGGNTEAFF | TGTGCCTGGAGTCTTGGGGGGGGCGGGAACACTGAAGCTTTCTTT
NA | few | TRBJ2-7 | TRBV12-3/TRBV12-4 | CASSRTAEQYF | TGTGCCAGCAGTCGGACAGCCGAGCAGTACTTC
NA | many | TRBJ1-2 | TRBV3-1 | CASSPGGLNYGYTF | TGTGCCAGCAGCCCCGGCGGGCTTAACTATGGCTACACCTTC
TRBD2 | many | TRBJ2-3 | TRBV11-3 | CASSPAGTSGDTQYF | TGTGCCAGCAGCCCAGCCGGGACTAGCGGAGATACGCAGTATTTT
TRBD2 | NA | TRBJ2-5 | TRBV10-3 | CAISERSSGSQETQYF | TGTGCCATCAGTGAGAGGTCTAGCGGGAGCCAAGAGACCCAGTACTTC
TRBD1 | many | TRBJ1-5 | TRBV30 | CAWSVSGTGGNQPQHF | TGTGCCTGGAGTGTGTCCGGGACAGGGGGCAACCAGCCCCAGCATTTT
NA | many | TRBJ2-5 | TRBV6-2/TRBV6-3 | CASSYGEKGTQYF | TGTGCCAGCAGTTATGGGGAGAAGGGGACCCAGTACTTC
TRBD2 | many | TRBJ2-2 | TRBV29-1 | CSVDGRVGELFF | TGCAGCGTTGACGGGAGGGTCGGGGAGCTGTTTTTT
NA | many | TRBJ2-7 | TRBV20-1 | CSAVEAAANGYEQYF | TGCAGTGCCGTAGAAGCGGCGGCAAATGGCTACGAGCAGTACTTC
NA | many | TRBJ2-7 | TRBV19 | CASSIGLEDSYEQYF | TGTGCCAGTAGTATTGGGCTAGAGGACTCCTACGAGCAGTACTTC
TRBD1 | many | TRBJ2-5 | TRBV4-1 | CASSQEAGTGRLGETQYF | TGCGCCAGCAGCCAAGAAGCAGGGACAGGGAGGTTGGGAGAGACCCAGTACTTC
TRBD2 | NA | TRBJ2-7 | TRBV25-1 | CATRTSGYEQYF | TGTGCCACGAGGACTAGCGGCTACGAGCAGTACTTC
NA | many | TRBJ2-1 | TRBV11-3 | CASSLGAGANEQFF | TGTGCCAGCAGCTTAGGGGCGGGGGCAAATGAGCAGTTCTTC
TRBD2 | many | TRBJ2-1 | TRBV7-9 | CASSQLAGAVYNEQFF | TGTGCCAGCAGCCAACTAGCGGGAGCTGTCTACAATGAGCAGTTCTTC
TRBD1 | many | TRBJ2-2 | TRBV5-5 | CASLTGDGGGELFF | TGTGCCAGCTTGACAGGGGACGGTGGCGGGGAGCTGTTTTTT
NA | many | TRBJ2-1 | TRBV24-1 | CATSDFRTNEQFF | TGTGCCACCAGTGATTTCAGGACAAATGAGCAGTTCTTC
TRBD1 | many | TRBJ2-7 | TRBV30 | CAWSFGQGAYYEQYF | TGTGCCTGGAGTTTCGGTCAGGGGGCATACTACGAGCAGTACTTC
TRBD1 | few | TRBJ2-7 | TRBV5-1 | CASSLAPGQGYEQYF | TGCGCCAGCAGCTTGGCCCCGGGACAGGGCTACGAGCAGTACTTC
NA | many | TRBJ2-1 | TRBV28 | CASRTSSYNEQFF | TGTGCCAGCAGGACTAGCTCCTACAATGAGCAGTTCTTC
NA | many | TRBJ2-7 | TRBV6-2/TRBV6-3 | CASSYGTSGSYEQYF | TGTGCCAGCAGCTACGGGACCTCTGGCTCCTACGAGCAGTACTTC
NA | many | TRBJ2-1 | TRBV5-6 | CASSPVGGPENEQFF | TGTGCCAGCAGCCCCGTTGGAGGCCCCGAAAATGAGCAGTTCTTC
NA | many | TRBJ2-7 | TRBV2 | CASNSGTTYEQYF | TGTGCCAGCAATTCGGGAACCACCTACGAGCAGTACTTC
NA | NA | TRBJ2-3 | TRBV18 | CASSPQGNREKGSYF | TGTGCCAGCTCACCTCAAGGGAACAGGGAGAAAGGATCCTATTTT
TRBD1 | many | TRBJ1-4 | TRBV28 | CASSPRDSYATNEKLFF | TGTGCCAGCAGTCCCCGGGACAGCTACGCAACTAATGAAAAACTGTTTTTT
NA | many | TRBJ2-6 | TRBV12-3/TRBV12-4 | CASRRAGANVLTF | TGTGCCAGCAGACGAGCCGGGGCCAACGTCCTGACTTTC
TRBD2 | many | TRBJ2-1 | TRBV28 | CASISTSGTYNEQFF | TGTGCCAGCATCTCCACCAGCGGGACCTACAATGAGCAGTTCTTC
TRBD2 | many | TRBJ2-1 | TRBV7-8 | CASSSAGGPSYNEQFF | TGTGCCAGCAGCTCAGCGGGAGGGCCCTCCTACAATGAGCAGTTCTTC